This paragraph reports one T cell receptor beta chain. Its antigen is unknown. The sample originates from a study of blood T cell dynamics during melanoma immunotherapy. Across the study: Standard first-line treatment here was pembrolizumab or nivolumab plus ipilimumab in metastatic melanoma. Overall study findings and caveats: The study could not tell melanoma-specific clones from general immune activation.

TCRdb's copy holds only in-frame clones and misses some; the assay was immunoSEQ multiplex PCR. The table shows approximately 6,500 clones, with around 90% occurring only once. Germline lookup yields CDR1 MRHNA and CDR2 SNTAGT. Trimming at V came to 0 bases and at J to 5 bases, leaving 3 bases not matched to a gene. The CDR3 covers 14 residues. As to time point: pre-treatment baseline. Sampling occurred pretreatment (T0) and at week 3 (W3), after cycle one of checkpoint blockade. This receptor was taken from a human donor with melanoma. V and J are TRBV6-4 and TRBJ1-1; 7 bases match TRBD1. Sequences were derived from cell-free DNA from blood, sampled from a patient treated with checkpoint blockade. CDR3 bases: TGTGCCAGCAGTGACTCTTCGACAGGGACTGAAGCTTTCTTT. It codes for CASSDSSTGTEAFF.